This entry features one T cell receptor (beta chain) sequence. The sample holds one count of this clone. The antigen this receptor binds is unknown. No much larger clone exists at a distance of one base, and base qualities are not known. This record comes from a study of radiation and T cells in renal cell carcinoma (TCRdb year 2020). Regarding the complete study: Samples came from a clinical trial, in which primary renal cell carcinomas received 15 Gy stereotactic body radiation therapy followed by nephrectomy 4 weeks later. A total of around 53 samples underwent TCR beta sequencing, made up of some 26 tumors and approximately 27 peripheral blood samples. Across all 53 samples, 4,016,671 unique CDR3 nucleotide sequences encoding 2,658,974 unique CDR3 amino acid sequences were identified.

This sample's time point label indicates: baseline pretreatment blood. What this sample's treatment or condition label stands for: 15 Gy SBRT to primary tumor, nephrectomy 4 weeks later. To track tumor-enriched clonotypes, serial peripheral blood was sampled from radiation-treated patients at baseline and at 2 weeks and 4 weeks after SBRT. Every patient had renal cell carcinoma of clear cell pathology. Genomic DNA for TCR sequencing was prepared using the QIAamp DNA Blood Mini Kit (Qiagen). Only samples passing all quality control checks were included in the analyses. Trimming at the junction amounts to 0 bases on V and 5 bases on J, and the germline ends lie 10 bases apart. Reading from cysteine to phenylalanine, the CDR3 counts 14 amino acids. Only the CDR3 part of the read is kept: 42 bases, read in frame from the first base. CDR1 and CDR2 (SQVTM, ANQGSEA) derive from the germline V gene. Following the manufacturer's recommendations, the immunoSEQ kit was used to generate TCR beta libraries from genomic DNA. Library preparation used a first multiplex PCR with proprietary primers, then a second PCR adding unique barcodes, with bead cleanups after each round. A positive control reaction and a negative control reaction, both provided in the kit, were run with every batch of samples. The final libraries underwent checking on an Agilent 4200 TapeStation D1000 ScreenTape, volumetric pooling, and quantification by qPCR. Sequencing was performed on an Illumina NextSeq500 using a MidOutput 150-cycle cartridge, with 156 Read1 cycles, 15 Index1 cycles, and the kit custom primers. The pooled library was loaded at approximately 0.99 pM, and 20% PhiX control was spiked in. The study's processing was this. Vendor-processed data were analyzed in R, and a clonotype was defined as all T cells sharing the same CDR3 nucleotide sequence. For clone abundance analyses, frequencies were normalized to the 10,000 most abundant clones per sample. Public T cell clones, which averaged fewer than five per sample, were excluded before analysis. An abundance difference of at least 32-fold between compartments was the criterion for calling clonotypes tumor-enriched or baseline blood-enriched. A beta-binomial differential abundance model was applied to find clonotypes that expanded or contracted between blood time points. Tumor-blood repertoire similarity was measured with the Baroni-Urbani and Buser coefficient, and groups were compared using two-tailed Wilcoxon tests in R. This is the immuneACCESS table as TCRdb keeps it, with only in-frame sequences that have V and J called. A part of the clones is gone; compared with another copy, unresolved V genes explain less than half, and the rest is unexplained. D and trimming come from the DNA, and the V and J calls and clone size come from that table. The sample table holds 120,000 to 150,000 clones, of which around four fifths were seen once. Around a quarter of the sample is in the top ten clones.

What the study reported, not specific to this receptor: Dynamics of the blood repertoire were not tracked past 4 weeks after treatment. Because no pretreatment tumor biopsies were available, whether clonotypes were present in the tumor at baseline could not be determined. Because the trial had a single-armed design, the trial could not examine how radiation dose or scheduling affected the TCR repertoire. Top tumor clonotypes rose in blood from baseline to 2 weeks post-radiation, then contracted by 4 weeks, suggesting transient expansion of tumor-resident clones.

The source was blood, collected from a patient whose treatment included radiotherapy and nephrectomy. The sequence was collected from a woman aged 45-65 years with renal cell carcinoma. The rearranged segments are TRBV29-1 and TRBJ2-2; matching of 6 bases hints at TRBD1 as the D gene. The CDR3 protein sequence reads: CSVEDSRGTGELFF. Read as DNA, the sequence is TGCAGCGTTGAAGATTCCAGGGGAACCGGGGAGCTGTTTTTT.